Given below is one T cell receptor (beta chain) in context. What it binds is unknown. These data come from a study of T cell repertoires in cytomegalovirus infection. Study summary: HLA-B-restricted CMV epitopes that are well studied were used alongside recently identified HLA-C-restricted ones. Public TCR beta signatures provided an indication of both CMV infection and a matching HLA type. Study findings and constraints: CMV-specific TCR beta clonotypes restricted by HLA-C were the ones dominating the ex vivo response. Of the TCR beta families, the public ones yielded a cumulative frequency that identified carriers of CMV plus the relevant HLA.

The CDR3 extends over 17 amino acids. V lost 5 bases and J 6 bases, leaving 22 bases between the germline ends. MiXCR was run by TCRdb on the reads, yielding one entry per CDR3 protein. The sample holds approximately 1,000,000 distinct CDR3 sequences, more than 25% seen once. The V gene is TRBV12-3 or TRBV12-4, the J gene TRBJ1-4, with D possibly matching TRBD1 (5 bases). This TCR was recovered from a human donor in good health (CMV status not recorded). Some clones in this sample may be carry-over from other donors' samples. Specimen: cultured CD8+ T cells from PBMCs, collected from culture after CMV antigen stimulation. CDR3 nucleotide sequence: TGTGCCAGCAGTGGGGCAGGATACGAGTACCGAGATGAAAAACTGTTTTTT. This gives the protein CASSGAGYEYRDEKLFF.